The T cell receptor (beta chain) under discussion was sequenced for a study of CD8+CD57+ T cells in acquired aplastic anemia. Points from the study as a whole: Patients had around 30 CD8+ CDR3 sequences in common with controls (the shared set).

By flow cytometry, patients selected for sequencing had shown an expansion of CD8+CD57+ cells. Points on this clonotype: The antigen remains undetermined.

Profiling that covered TCR beta VDJ and CDR3 relied on genomic DNA as its template. TCRdb reanalysed the reads using MiXCR and keeps one entry per CDR3 protein. The sample contains under 500,000 distinct CDR3 sequences, around 30% of which appear only once. The sequence came from a human donor with aplastic anemia. Sequencing input: sorted CD4+, CD8+, or CD8+CD57+ T cells (not recorded which) from PBMCs.

The CDR3 region is CASSEMIGQPQHF. The CDR3 DNA is TGCGCCAGCAGTGAGATGATCGGTCAGCCCCAGCATTTT. The rearrangement joins TRBV10-1 to TRBJ1-5; D unresolved. CDR1 is WNHNN, CDR2 SYGVQD, per germline (reference sequence). V dropped 2 bases and J dropped 6 bases, with 8 bases sitting between them. The CDR3 is 13 amino acids.